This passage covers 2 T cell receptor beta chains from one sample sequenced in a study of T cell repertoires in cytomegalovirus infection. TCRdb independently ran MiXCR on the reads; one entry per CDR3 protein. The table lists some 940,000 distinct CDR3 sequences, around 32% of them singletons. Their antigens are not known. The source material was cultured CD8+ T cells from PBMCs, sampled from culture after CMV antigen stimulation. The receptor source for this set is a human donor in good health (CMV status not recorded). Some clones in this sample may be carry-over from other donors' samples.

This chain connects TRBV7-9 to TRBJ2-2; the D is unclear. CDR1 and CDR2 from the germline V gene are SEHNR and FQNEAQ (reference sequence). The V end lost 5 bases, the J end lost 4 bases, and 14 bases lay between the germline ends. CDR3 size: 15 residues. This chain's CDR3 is CASSKGGYGTGELFF. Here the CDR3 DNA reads TGTGCCAGCAGCAAGGGTGGCTACGGCACCGGGGAGCTGTTTTTT.

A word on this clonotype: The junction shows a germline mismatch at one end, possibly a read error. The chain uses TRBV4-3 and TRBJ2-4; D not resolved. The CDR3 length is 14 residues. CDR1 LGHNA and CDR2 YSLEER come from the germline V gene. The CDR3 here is CASSQSQAINIQYF. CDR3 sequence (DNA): TGCGCCAGCAGCCAGAGCCAGGCCATAAACATTCAGTACTTC.